What follows is one T cell receptor (beta chain) and its context. This specimen belongs to a study of shared clonotypes between healthy human individuals. In the CD4+ fraction, cells were divided into CD45RA+ naive and CD45RA-negative memory subsets. Germline V gene sequence: CDR1 SEHNR, CDR2 FQNEAQ (reference sequence). This CDR3 region has 12 residues. Trimming stripped 5 bases from V and 4 bases from J, with 8 bases between. Data came from immunoSEQ multiplex PCR; TCRdb stores just in-frame clones and leaves some out. This sample has under 2,500,000 clones; nearly 97% occur once, and the top ten carry about 0.13%.

The chain joins TRBV7-9 to TRBJ1-1, with a weak D call TRBD1 (5 bases). The material sequenced was naive CD4+ T cells sorted from blood. As to subset: CD45RA+ positively selected. The receptor was derived from a man younger than 35 in good health. The CDR3 loop reads CASSQGSTEAFF. In DNA, the CDR3 is TGTGCCAGCAGCCAGGGTTCCACTGAAGCTTTCTTT.